This is a list of T cell receptor beta chains from one sample in a study of T cell changes during pregnancy in multiple sclerosis. Profiled with immunoSEQ multiplex PCR; TCRdb holds only in-frame clones, not every one. The sample includes over 90,000 clones, 90% of them seen just once. Sequencing was performed on peripheral blood, taken in the second trimester of pregnancy. These receptors were obtained from a female donor in good health, enrolled as a control in a pregnancy study. The CDR3 runs from the conserved cysteine through the conserved F or W. The order of the fields is D gene, J gene, V gene, CDR3 protein. D genes are given only for firm matches.

>-|TRBJ1-2|TRBV7-9
CASSSRRAPYGYTF
>TRBD1|TRBJ1-1|TRBV12-5
CASSSPPTGLTEAFF
>TRBD2|TRBJ2-7|TRBV11-2
CASSRSAGGSYEQYF
>-|TRBJ1-2|TRBV4-1
CASSPRLNYGYTF
>-|TRBJ1-2|TRBV7-9
CASSLGTTYGYTF
>-|TRBJ2-7|TRBV9
CASSVAPQGGTYEQYF
>TRBD2|TRBJ2-5|TRBV5-1
CASSTITQSRGGLETQYF
>TRBD1|TRBJ1-5|TRBV28
CASRPQGAISQPQHF
>-|TRBJ2-7|TRBV5-4
CASSLQGGGAYEQYF
>-|TRBJ1-3|TRBV18
CASSREGLDSGNTIYF
>-|TRBJ2-1|TRBV11-2
CASSLEGRSYNEQFF
>TRBD1|TRBJ1-1|TRBV19
CASSRTGGGSGAFF
>-|TRBJ2-5|TRBV6-5
CASSLGEAWTQYF
>TRBD2|TRBJ2-2|TRBV29-1
CSVRGLAGGNTGELFF
>TRBD2|TRBJ2-7|TRBV7-2
CASSSGLAYSYEQYF
>-|TRBJ2-7|TRBV4-2
CASSQAPGVNWGEQYF
>-|TRBJ1-1|TRBV28
CASSPPQGIFTEAFF
>-|TRBJ1-1|TRBV14
CASSQRGGAFF
>TRBD1|TRBJ1-2|TRBV6-5
CASSYFVGGAGYGYTF
>-|TRBJ2-1|TRBV9
CASSPQTGGGQFF
>TRBD1|TRBJ2-2|TRBV7-9
CASSSQGAGGELFF
>-|TRBJ2-1|TRBV5-6
CASSSGGFKYYNEQFF
>TRBD1|TRBJ2-6|TRBV29-1
CSVADRGGAGANVLTF
>TRBD1|TRBJ2-2|TRBV28
CASSYPPLGTANTGELFF
>-|TRBJ2-2|TRBV7-9
CASISRGVPENTGELFF
>-|TRBJ1-3|TRBV2
CASSEEHLGNTIYF
>-|TRBJ1-2|TRBV6-1
CASNRQEGLQDGYTF
>-|TRBJ2-2|TRBV10-3
CATKNTGELFF
>-|TRBJ1-2|TRBV2
CASSGGLNGYTF
>TRBD1|TRBJ1-1|TRBV7-9
CASSLGQGSNTEAFF
>TRBD1|TRBJ2-5|TRBV5-1
CASSGGRGHPETQYF
>TRBD1|TRBJ2-1|TRBV4-3
CASSQDRGTGGHNEQFF
>-|TRBJ1-1|TRBV2
CASSEEGMITEAFF
>TRBD1|TRBJ1-1|TRBV2
CASIGTGTNTEAFF
>TRBD1|TRBJ1-1|TRBV27
CASNNRGSARNTEAFF
>TRBD1|TRBJ1-1|TRBV19
CASSMGDRVSEAFF
>-|TRBJ1-1|TRBV19
CASSIHSMNTEAFF
>-|TRBJ2-1|TRBV5-8
CASSLGQGGAYNEQFF
>TRBD1|TRBJ1-4|TRBV4-1
CASHPTGGEKLFF
>TRBD1|TRBJ1-1|TRBV29-1
CSVGDRGYTEAFF
>-|TRBJ1-1|TRBV5-6
CASSLNPGEAFF
>TRBD2|TRBJ2-7|TRBV14
CASSRTGRYEQYF
>TRBD1|TRBJ2-3|TRBV19
CASTRDSFTDTQYF